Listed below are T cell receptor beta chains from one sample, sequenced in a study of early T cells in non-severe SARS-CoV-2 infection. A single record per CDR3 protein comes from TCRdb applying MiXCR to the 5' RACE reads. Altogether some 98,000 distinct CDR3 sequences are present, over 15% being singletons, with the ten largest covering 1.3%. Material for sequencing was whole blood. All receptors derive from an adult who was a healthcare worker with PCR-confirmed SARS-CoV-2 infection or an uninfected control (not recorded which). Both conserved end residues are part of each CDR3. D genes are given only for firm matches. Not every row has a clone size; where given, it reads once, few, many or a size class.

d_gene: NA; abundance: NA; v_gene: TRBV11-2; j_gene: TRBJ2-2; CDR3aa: CASSKTGNTGELFF
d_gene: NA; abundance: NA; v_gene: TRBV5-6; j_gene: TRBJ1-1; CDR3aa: CASNRGRKGTEAFF
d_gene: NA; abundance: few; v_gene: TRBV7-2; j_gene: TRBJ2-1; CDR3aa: CASRNSSYNEQFF
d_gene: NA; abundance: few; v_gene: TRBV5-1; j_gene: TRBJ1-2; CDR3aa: CASSLGPDKAYGYTF
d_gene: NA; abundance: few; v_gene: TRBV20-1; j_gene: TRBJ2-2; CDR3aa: CSARDGQNTGELFF
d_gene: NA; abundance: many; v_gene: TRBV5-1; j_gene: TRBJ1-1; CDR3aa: CASSFTGRTEAFF
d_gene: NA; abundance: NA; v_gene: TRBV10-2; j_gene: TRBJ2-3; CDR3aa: CASSADRLSTDTQYF
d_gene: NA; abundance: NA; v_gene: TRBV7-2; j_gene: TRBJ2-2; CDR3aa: CASSNGGQNTGELFF
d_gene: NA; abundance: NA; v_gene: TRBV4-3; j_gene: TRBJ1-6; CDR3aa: CASSQGTDYNSPLHF
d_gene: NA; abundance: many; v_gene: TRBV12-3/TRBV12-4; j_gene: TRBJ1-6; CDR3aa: CASRAREGNHSPLHF
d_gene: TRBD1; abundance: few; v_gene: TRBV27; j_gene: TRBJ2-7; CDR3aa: CASSKSPGTGINRPTEQYF
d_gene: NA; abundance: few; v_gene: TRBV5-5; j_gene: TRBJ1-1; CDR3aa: CASTLITEAFF
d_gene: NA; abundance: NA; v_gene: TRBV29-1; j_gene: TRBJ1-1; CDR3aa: CSYFEGAEAFF
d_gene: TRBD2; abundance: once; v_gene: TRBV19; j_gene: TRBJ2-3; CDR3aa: CASSLSGAGVDADTQYF
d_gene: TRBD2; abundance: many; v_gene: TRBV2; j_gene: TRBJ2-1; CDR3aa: CASSSGSPGGEQFF
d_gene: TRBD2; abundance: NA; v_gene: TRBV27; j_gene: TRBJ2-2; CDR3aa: CASSLSSGSAGELFF
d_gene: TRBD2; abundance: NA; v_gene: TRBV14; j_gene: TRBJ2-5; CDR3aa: CASSQDPGEGETQYF
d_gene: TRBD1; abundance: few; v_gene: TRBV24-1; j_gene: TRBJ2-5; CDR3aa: CATIRDRETQYF
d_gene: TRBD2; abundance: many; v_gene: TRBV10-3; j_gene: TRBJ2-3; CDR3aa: CAISEFVLAGDTQYF
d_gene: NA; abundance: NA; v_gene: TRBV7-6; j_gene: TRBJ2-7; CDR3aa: CASSLRLEGEQYF
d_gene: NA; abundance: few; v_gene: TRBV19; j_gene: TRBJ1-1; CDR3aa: CASSKRVAPAGGTEAFF
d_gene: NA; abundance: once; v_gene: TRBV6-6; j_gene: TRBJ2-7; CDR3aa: CASSSDNYEQYF
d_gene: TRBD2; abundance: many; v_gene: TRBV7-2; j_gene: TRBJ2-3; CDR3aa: CASRPTSSGGRTDTQYF
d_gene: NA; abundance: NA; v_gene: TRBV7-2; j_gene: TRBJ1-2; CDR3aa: CASSLDRVVGYTF
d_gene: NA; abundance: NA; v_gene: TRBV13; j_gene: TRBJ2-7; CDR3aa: CASSGGRGEQYF
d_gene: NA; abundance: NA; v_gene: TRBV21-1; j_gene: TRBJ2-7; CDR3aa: CASSSPLAGGPENEQYF
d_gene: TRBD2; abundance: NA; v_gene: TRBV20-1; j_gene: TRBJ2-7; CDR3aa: CSARDSGGAYEQYF
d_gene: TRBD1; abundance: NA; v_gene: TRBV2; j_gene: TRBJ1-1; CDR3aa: CASSPGQGAPNYNTEAFF
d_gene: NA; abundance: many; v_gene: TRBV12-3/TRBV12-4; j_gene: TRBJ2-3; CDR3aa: CASSLSRQFGDTQYF
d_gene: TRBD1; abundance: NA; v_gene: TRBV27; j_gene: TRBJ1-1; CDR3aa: CASSSTNRGLDTEAFF
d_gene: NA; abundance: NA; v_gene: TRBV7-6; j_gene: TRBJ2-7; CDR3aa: CASSHGRGAWNEQYF
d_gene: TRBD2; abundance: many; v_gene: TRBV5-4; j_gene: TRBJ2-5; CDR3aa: CASSSRGEETQYF
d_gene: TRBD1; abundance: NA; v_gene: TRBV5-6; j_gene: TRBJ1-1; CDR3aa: CASSLVLGQGDTEAFF
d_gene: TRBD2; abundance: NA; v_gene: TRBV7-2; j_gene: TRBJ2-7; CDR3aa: CASSRTLAGGDEQYF
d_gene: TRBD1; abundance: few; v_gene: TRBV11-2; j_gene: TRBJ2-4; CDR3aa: CASSLGTGVNIQYF
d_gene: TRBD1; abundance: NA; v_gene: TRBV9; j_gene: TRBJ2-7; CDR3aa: CASSVEGQGSEQYF
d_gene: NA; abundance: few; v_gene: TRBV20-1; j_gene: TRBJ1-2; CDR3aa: CSARVAGTNYGYTF
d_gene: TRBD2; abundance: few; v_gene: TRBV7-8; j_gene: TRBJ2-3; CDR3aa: CASSSPASGGSDTQYF
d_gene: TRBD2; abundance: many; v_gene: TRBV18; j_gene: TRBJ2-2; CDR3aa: CASSLIAGNTGELFF
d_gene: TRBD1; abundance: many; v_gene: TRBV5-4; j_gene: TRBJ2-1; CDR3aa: CASSLIGRDRGLYNEQFF
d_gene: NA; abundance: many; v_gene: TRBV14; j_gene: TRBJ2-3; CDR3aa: CASSRDVGGSDTQYF
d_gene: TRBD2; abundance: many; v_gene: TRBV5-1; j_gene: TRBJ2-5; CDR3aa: CASSFLAGGQETQYF
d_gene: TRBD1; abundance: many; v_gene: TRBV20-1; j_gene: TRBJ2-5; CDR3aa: CSASGRDRGHQYF
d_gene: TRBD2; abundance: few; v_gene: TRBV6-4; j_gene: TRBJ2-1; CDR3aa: CASSPSGEYNEQFF
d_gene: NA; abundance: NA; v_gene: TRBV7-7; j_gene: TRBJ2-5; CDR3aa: CASSLGKAPQYF
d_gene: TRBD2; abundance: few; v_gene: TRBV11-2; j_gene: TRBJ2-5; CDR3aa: CASSLGLAWETQYF
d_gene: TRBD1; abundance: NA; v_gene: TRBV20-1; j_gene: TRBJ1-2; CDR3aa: CSASPTGAGGYTF
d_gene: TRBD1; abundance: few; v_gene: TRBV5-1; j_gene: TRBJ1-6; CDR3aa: CASSAGQTYNSPLHF
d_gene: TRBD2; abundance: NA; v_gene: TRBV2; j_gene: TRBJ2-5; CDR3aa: CASTGGLRETQYF
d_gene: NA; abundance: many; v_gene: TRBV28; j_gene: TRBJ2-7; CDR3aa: CASSRSYEQYF
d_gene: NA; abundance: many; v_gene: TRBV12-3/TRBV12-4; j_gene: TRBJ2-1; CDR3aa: CASLVPGSSYNEQFF
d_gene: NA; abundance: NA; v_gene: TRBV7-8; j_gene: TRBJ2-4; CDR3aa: CASSPGEGNIQYF
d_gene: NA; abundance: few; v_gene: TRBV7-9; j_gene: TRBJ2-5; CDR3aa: CASSALDGGGTQYF